This is a list of T cell receptor beta chains from one sample in a study of shared clonotypes between healthy human individuals. Libraries were prepared by immunoSEQ multiplex PCR; TCRdb keeps only in-frame clonotypes and omits some of them. In the table there are 2 million to 2.5 million clones, under 97% of which are singletons. Sequencing used naive CD4+ T cells sorted from blood. These receptor sequences come from a man aged 18 to 30 in good health. CDR3s include the opening cysteine and the closing phenylalanine or tryptophan. A D gene is named only where the DNA matches it firmly. Some rows have no size entry. The others give once, few or many, or a class for an expanded clone.

V: TRBV7-8
D: .
size: .
J: TRBJ1-1
length: 15
CDR3: CASSLLGEGNTEAFF
DNA: TGTGCCAGCAGCTTATTAGGGGAGGGGAACACTGAAGCTTTCTTT

V: TRBV19
D: TRBD2
size: once
J: TRBJ2-2
length: 16
CDR3: CASSRMGTSGTGELFF
DNA: TGTGCCAGTAGTCGAATGGGGACTAGCGGGACCGGGGAGCTGTTTTTT

V: TRBV11-2
D: TRBD1
size: .
J: TRBJ1-2
length: 18
CDR3: CASSRGTGESLGDYGYTF
DNA: TGTGCCAGCAGCCGCGGGACAGGGGAATCGTTAGGAGACTATGGCTACACCTTC

V: TRBV30
D: TRBD2
size: .
J: TRBJ2-3
length: 16
CDR3: CAWSVAISGASGTQYF
DNA: TGTGCCTGGAGTGTGGCAATTAGCGGGGCCTCGGGTACGCAGTATTTT

V: TRBV28
D: TRBD1
size: .
J: TRBJ2-7
length: 12
CDR3: CASSWTGGEQYF
DNA: TGTGCCAGCAGCTGGACAGGTGGCGAGCAGTACTTC

V: TRBV5-6
D: .
size: .
J: TRBJ1-4
length: 16
CDR3: CASSLSPSATNEKLFF
DNA: TGTGCCAGCAGCTTAAGTCCTTCCGCAACTAATGAAAAACTGTTTTTT

V: TRBV28
D: .
size: .
J: TRBJ2-3
length: 14
CDR3: CASSSSRVWDTQYF
DNA: TGTGCCAGCAGTTCCTCCAGGGTTTGGGATACGCAGTATTTT

V: TRBV27
D: .
size: .
J: TRBJ1-5
length: 16
CDR3: CASSFRAPYSNQPQHF
DNA: TGTGCCAGCAGTTTCAGGGCCCCCTATAGCAATCAGCCCCAGCATTTT

V: TRBV10-1
D: TRBD1
size: .
J: TRBJ2-2
length: 17
CDR3: CASSETLGDSNTGELFF
DNA: TGCGCCAGCAGTGAGACGCTAGGGGACAGCAACACCGGGGAGCTGTTTTTT

V: TRBV5-5
D: .
size: .
J: TRBJ2-7
length: 13
CDR3: CASHQLPVSEQYF
DNA: TGTGCCAGCCATCAGTTACCGGTCTCCGAGCAGTACTTC

V: TRBV23-1
D: .
size: .
J: TRBJ1-5
length: 17
CDR3: CASSQSRQTYSNQPQHF
DNA: TGCGCCAGCAGTCAATCGAGACAGACTTATAGCAATCAGCCCCAGCATTTT

V: TRBV6-6
D: .
size: .
J: TRBJ1-6
length: 14
CDR3: CASSKTAYNSPLHF
DNA: TGTGCCAGCAGTAAGACAGCCTATAATTCACCCCTCCACTTT